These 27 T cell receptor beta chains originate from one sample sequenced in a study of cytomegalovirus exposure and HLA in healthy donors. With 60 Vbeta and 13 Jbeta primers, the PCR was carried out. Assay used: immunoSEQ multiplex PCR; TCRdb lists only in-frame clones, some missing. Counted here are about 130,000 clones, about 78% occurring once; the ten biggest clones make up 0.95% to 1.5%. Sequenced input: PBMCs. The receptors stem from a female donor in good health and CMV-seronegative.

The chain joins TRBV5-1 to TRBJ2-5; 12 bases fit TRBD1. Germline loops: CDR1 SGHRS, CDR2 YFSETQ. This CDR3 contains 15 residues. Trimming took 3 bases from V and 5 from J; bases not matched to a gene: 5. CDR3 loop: CASSSAGTGGETQYF. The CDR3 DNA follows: TGCGCCAGCAGCTCGGCCGGGACAGGGGGCGAGACCCAGTACTTC.

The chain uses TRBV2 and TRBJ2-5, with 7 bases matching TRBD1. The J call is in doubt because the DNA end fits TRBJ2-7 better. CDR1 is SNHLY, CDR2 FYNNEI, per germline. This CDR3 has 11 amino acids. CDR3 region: CASRQGYEQYF. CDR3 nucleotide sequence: TGTGCCAGTAGACAGGGCTACGAGCAGTACTTC.

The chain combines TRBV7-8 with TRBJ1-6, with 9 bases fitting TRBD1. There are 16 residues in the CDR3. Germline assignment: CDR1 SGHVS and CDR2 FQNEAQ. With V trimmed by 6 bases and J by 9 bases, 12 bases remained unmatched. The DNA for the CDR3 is TGTGCCAGCAGGAAAACGGGACAGGGCGGCGGTTCACCCCTCCACTTT. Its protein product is CASRKTGQGGGSPLHF. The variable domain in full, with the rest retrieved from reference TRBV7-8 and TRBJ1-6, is GAGVSQSPRYKVAKRGQDVALRCDPISGHVSLFWYQQALGQGPEFLTYFQNEAQLDKSGLPSDRFFAERPEGSVSTLKIQRTQQEDSAVYLCASRKTGQGGGSPLHFGNGTRLTVT.

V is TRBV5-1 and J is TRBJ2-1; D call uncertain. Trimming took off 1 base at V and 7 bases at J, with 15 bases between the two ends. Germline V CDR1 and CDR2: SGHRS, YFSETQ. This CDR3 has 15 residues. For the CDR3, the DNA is TGCGCCAGCAGCTTGCCGCGAGGCGTAGAGAATGAGCAGTTCTTC. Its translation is CASSLPRGVENEQFF.

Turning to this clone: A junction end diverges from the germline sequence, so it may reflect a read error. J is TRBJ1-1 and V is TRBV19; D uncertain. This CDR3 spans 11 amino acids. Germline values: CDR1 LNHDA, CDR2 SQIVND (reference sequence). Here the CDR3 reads CASSTSWAADF. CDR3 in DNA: TGTGCCAGTAGTACCTCCTGGGCTGCTGACTTT.

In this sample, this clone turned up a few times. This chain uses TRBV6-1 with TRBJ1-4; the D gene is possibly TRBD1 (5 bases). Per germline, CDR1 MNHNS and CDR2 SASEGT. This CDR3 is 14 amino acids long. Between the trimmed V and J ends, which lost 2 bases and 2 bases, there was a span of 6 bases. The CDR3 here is CASSERGTNEKLFF. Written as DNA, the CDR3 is TGTGCCAGCAGTGAACGGGGGACTAATGAAAAACTGTTTTTT.

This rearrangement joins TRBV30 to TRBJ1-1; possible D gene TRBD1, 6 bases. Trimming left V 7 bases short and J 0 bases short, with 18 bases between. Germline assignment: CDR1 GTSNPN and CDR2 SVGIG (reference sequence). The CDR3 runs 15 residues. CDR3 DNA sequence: TGTGCCTCTTACTCCTTCGGACAGTTGAACACTGAAGCTTTCTTT. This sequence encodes CASYSFGQLNTEAFF.

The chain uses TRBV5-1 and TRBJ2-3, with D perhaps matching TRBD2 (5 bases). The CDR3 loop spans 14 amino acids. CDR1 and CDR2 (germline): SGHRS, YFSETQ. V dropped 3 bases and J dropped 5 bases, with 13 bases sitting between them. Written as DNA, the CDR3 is TGCGCCAGCAGCTCGGGAAGGTCTAAAGATACGCAGTATTTT. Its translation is CASSSGRSKDTQYF.

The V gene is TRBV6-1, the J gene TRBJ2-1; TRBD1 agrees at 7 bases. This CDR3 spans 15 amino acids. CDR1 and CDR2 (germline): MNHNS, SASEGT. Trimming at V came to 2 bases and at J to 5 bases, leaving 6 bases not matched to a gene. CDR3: CASSERWDSHNEQFF. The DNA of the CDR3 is TGTGCCAGCAGTGAAAGGTGGGACAGTCACAATGAGCAGTTCTTC.

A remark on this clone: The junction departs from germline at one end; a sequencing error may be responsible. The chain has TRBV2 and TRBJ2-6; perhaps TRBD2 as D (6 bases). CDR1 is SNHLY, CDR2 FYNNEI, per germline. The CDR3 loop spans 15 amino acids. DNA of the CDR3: TGTGCCAGCAGTGAGTGGGGGGTTGGGGCCAACGGCCTGACTTTC. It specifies CASSEWGVGANGLTF.

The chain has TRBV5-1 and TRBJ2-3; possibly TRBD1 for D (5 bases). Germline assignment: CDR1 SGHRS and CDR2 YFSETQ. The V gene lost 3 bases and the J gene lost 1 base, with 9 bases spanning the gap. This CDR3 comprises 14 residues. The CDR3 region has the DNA TGCGCCAGCAGCTCCAGGGATCGCACAGATACGCAGTATTTT. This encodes CASSSRDRTDTQYF.

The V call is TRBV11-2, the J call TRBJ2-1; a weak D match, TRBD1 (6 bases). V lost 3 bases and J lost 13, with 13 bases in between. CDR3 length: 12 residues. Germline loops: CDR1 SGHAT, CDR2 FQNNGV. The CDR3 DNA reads TGTGCCAGCAGCTTGGGGGCCCCCGAACAGTTCTTC. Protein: CASSLGAPEQFF.

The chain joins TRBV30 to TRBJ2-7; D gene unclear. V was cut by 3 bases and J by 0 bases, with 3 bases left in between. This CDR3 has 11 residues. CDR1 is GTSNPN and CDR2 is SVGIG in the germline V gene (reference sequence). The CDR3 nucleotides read TGTGCCTGGAGAGCCTCCTACGAGCAGTACTTC. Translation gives CAWRASYEQYF.

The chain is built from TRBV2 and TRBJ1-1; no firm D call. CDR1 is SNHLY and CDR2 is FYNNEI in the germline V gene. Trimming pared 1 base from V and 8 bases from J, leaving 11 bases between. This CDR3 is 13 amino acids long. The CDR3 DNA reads TGTGCCAGCAGTGAAGATTTAACGACAGAAGCTTTCTTT. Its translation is CASSEDLTTEAFF. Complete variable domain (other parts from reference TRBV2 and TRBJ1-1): EPEVTQTPSHQVTQMGQEVILRCVPISNHLYFYWYRQILGQKVEFLVSFYNNEISEKSEIFDDQFSVERPDGSNFTLKIRSTKLEDSAMYFCASSEDLTTEAFFGQGTRLTVV.

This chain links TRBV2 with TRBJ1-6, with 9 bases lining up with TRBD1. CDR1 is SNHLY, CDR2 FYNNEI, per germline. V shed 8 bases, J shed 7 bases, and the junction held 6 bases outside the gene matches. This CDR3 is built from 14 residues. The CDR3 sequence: CASGRDRVNSPLHF. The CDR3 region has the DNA TGTGCCAGCGGCCGGGACAGGGTCAATTCACCCCTCCACTTT.

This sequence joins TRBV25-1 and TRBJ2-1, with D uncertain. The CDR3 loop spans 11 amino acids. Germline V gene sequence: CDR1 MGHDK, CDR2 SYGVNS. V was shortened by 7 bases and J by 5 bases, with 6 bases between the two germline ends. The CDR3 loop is CASMRNNEQFF. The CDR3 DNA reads TGTGCCAGCATGCGTAACAATGAGCAGTTCTTC.

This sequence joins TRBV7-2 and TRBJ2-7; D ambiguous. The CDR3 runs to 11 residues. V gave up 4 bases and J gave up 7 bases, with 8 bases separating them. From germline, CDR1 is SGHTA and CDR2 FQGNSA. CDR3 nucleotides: TGTGCCAGCAGCTGGAAGGAGGAGCAGTACTTC. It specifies CASSWKEEQYF.

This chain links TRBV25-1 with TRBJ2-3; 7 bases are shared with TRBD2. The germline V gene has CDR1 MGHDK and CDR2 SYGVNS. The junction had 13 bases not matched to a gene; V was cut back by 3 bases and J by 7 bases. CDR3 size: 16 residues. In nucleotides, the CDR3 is TGTGCCAGCAGTGACGCAAAGCGGGGTGGTGTAAATACGCAGTATTTT. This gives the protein CASSDAKRGGVNTQYF.

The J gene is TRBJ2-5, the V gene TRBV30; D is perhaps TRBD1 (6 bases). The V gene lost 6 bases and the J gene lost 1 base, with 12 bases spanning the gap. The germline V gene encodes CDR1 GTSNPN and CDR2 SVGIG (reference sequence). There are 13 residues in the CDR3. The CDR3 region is CACSGQRQETQYF. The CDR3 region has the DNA TGTGCCTGTTCTGGACAGCGCCAAGAGACCCAGTACTTC. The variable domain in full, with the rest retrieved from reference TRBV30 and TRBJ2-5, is SQTIHQWPATLVQPVGSPLSLECTVEGTSNPNLYWYRQAAGRGLQLLFYSVGIGQISSEVPQNLSASRPQDRQFILSSKKLLLSDSGFYLCACSGQRQETQYFGPGTRLLVL.

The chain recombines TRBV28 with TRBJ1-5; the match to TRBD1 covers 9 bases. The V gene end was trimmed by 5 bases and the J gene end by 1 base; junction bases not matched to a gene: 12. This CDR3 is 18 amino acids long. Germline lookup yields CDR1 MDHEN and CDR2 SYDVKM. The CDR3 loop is CASSPPGQGGWSNQPQHF. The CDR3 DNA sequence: TGTGCCAGCAGTCCACCGGGACAGGGTGGATGGAGCAATCAGCCCCAGCATTTT.

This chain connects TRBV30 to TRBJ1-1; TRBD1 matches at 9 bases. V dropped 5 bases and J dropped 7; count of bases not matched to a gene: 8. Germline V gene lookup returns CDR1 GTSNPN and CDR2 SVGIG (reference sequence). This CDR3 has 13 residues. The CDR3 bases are TGTGCCTGGGGACAGGGGCCTGCCGTTGAAGCTTTCTTT. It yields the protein CAWGQGPAVEAFF.

CDR3 in amino acids: CASRTGVGNSPLHF. The CDR3, as DNA: TGTGCCAGCCGGACGGGGGTTGGTAATTCACCCCTCCACTTT. The J gene is TRBJ1-6, the V gene TRBV2; a weak D match, TRBD1 (5 bases). Per the germline V gene, CDR1 is SNHLY and CDR2 is FYNNEI. Deletions cut 8 bases from V and 6 bases from J, with 14 bases between. CDR3 length equals 14 residues.

The CDR3 region is CSVLGGATGGDGYTF. CDR3 DNA: TGCAGCGTTTTAGGAGGCGCGACAGGGGGTGATGGCTACACCTTC. The V call is TRBV29-1, the J call TRBJ1-2; TRBD1 agrees at 9 bases. V gave up 5 bases and J gave up 6 bases; unmatched junction bases: 13. This CDR3 has 15 residues. Germline V CDR1 and CDR2: SQVTM, ANQGSEA.

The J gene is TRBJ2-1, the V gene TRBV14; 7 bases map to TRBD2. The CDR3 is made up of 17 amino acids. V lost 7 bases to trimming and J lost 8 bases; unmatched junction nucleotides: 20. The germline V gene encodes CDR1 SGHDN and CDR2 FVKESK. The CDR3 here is CASTTLDFGGKGDEQFF. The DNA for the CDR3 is TGTGCCAGCACCACCCTGGATTTCGGGGGGAAGGGAGATGAGCAGTTCTTC.

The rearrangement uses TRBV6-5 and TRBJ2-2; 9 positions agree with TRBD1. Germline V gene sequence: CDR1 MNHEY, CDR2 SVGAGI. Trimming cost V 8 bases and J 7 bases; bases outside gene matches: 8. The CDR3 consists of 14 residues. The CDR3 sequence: CASGRTGDGGELFF. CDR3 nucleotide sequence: TGTGCCAGCGGACGGACAGGGGATGGCGGGGAGCTGTTTTTT.

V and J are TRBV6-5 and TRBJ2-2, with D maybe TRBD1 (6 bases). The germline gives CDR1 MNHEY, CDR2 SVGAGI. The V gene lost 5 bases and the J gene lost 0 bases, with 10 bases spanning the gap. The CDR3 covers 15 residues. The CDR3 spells CASSRTVANTGELFF. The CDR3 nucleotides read TGTGCCAGCAGTCGGACAGTAGCGAACACCGGGGAGCTGTTTTTT.

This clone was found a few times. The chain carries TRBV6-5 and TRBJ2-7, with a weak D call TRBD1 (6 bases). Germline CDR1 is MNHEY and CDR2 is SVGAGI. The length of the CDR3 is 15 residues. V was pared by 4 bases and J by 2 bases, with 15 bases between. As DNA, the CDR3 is TGTGCCAGCAGTTCTAACCTAGGACAGCCCTACGAGCAGTACTTC. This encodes CASSSNLGQPYEQYF.